The 28 T cell receptor beta chains listed next were all sequenced from one sample in a study of blood T cells in healthy people across ages. Sample-barcoded 5' priming and a J-beta primer mix drove a second PCR of roughly 6 to 12 cycles. MiXCR, applied by TCRdb to the 5' RACE reads, yields one record per CDR3 protein. The sample has hundreds of thousands of distinct CDR3 sequences, about three fifths seen once. The specimen was blood. Receptors were obtained from a man aged 25 to 40 in good health.

The V and J genes are TRBV7-8 and TRBJ1-2; D is uncertain. This CDR3 spans 16 amino acids. The germline gives CDR1 SGHVS, CDR2 FQNEAQ. The V and J ends lost 5 bases and 2 bases respectively, with 18 bases between them. The CDR3 reads CASSRVVSRQNYGYTF. The CDR3 bases are TGTGCCAGCAGCCGCGTAGTGAGTCGGCAAAACTATGGCTACACCTTC.

V is TRBV15 and J is TRBJ2-3; maybe TRBD1 (6 bases). CDR3 length: 15 residues. The germline V gene encodes CDR1 LNHNV and CDR2 YYDKDF (reference sequence). Trimming removed 1 base from V and 2 bases from J, with 10 bases in between. CDR3 bases: TGTGCCACCAGCAGAGGGGCAGGGGACACAGATACGCAGTATTTT. This encodes CATSRGAGDTDTQYF.

This clonotype was seen only a few times. The J gene is TRBJ2-5, the V gene TRBV20-1, with D perhaps given as TRBD1 or TRBD2 (5 bases each). The CDR3 runs to 14 residues. Per the germline V gene, CDR1 is DFQATT and CDR2 is SNEGSKA (reference sequence). V was shortened by 3 bases and J by 5 bases, with 16 bases between the two germline ends. DNA for the CDR3: TGCAGTGCTAGGGACTTCAGGGTTGGGGAGACCCAGTACTTC. Protein: CSARDFRVGETQYF.

As regards this clonotype: Germline and junction disagree at one end, which may indicate a read error. This chain links TRBV4-3 with TRBJ2-5; 13 nucleotides align to TRBD2. TRBJ2-7 explains the end of the DNA better; the J call may be wrong. This CDR3 is 17 amino acids long. Germline CDR1 is LGHNA and CDR2 is YSLEER. CDR3 nucleotide sequence: TGCACCAGCAGCCAAGACCGGACGACTAGCGGGAGGTACGAGCAGTACTTC. It translates to CTSSQDRTTSGRYEQYF.

The chain employs TRBV7-2 and TRBJ2-1; TRBD2 agrees at 11 bases. The assigned J gene may be wrong: the sequence end matches TRBJ2-7 better. This CDR3 contains 18 residues. CDR1 SGHTA and CDR2 FQGNSA come from the germline V gene. CDR3 nucleotides: TGTGCCATCAGGATACCGGGACTAGCGGTCCTCTCCTACAATGAGCAGTACTTC. Protein sequence: CAIRIPGLAVLSYNEQYF.

The chain has TRBV9 and TRBJ2-3, with D perhaps TRBD2 (6 bases). CDR3 length: 15 residues. V was pared by 3 bases and J by 6 bases, with 17 bases between. Germline assignment: CDR1 SGDLS and CDR2 YYNGEE. CDR3 DNA: TGTGCCAGCAGCGAGACCCGCGGAGGGGATGATACGCAGTATTTT. This sequence encodes CASSETRGGDDTQYF.

This rearrangement joins TRBV6-1 to TRBJ1-6; no firm D call. Trimming left V 9 bases short and J 0 bases short, with 12 bases between. The CDR3 sequence is 15 residues long. Germline V gene sequence: CDR1 MNHNS, CDR2 SASEGT. CDR3 sequence reads: CASGGDNSYNSPLHF. CDR3 nucleotides: TGTGCCAGTGGAGGAGACAACTCCTATAATTCACCCCTCCACTTT.

This clonotype showed up just a few times. The V gene is TRBV29-1, the J gene TRBJ2-3, with a weak D call TRBD2 (6 bases). The CDR3 length is 11 residues. The germline V gene has CDR1 SQVTM and CDR2 ANQGSEA. V dropped 7 bases and J dropped 3 bases, with 8 bases sitting between them. The CDR3 nucleotides are TGCAGCGCGGGGAGGACAGATACGCAGTATTTT. Encoded protein: CSAGRTDTQYF.

The chain employs TRBV6-6 and TRBJ2-7, with TRBD2 identical over 7 bases. The CDR3 sequence is 15 residues long. V trimming: 6 bases; J trimming: 3 bases; junction bases outside the gene matches: 11. The germline CDR1 and CDR2 sequences are MNHNY and SVGAGI (reference sequence). The CDR3 nucleotides are TGTGCCAGCAGCCTAACTAGCGAGATGCTCTACGAGCAGTACTTC. This encodes CASSLTSEMLYEQYF.

CDR3: CASSSQRVEQFF. CDR3 in DNA: TGTGCCAGCAGCTCTCAACGGGTTGAGCAGTTCTTC. The V call is TRBV11-1, the J call TRBJ2-1, with D unclear. The V end lost 4 bases, the J end lost 9 bases, and 10 bases lay between the germline ends. Germline CDR1 and CDR2: SGHAT and FQDESV (reference sequence). The CDR3 spans 12 residues.

This clonotype was observed a few times. The chain couples TRBV29-1 to TRBJ1-1; TRBD1 aligns across 8 bases. Germline trimming cut 6 bases from V and 3 bases from J; bases unmatched to any gene: 6. From germline, CDR1 is SQVTM and CDR2 ANQGSEA. The CDR3 extends over 13 amino acids. The CDR3 spells CSVQQGVDTEAFF. The CDR3 DNA reads TGCAGCGTACAACAGGGGGTCGACACTGAAGCTTTCTTT.

V usage is TRBV11-2 and J usage is TRBJ2-3; D possibly corresponds to TRBD1 (6 bases). With 8 bases removed from V and 2 bases from J, the gap between germline ends came to 11 bases. This CDR3 has 13 residues. Germline CDR1 reads SGHAT; CDR2 reads FQNNGV. CDR3 sequence (DNA): TGTGCCAGCCGTAGGGGGTACACAGATACGCAGTATTTT. Its translation: CASRRGYTDTQYF.

This clonotype was picked up a small number of times. The rearrangement joins TRBV27 to TRBJ2-1, with D possibly matching TRBD2 (6 bases). Trimming took off 0 bases at V and 4 bases at J, with 13 bases between the two ends. Germline V CDR1 and CDR2: MNHEY, SMNVEV (reference sequence). The CDR3 extends over 16 amino acids. In nucleotides, the CDR3 is TGTGCCAGCAGTTTATCGGGGGGACTGACGTACAATGAGCAGTTCTTC. This sequence encodes CASSLSGGLTYNEQFF.

This rearrangement joins TRBV2 to TRBJ2-5, with TRBD2 as a possible D gene (6 bases). V was shortened by 7 bases and J by 2 bases, with 11 bases between the two germline ends. From germline, CDR1 is SNHLY and CDR2 FYNNEI. The CDR3 runs 13 residues. CDR3 residues: CASKASEQETQYF. Written as DNA, the CDR3 is TGTGCCAGCAAGGCTAGCGAGCAAGAGACCCAGTACTTC.

This chain connects TRBV6-4 to TRBJ2-4, with D tentatively TRBD1 (7 bases). The J call may be mistaken, given a closer DNA end match to TRBJ2-7. The V gene's germline CDR1 is MRHNA and CDR2 SNTAGT. CDR3 length equals 14 residues. Here the CDR3 reads CASSAPRDSYEQYF. The CDR3 DNA follows: TGTGCCAGCAGTGCTCCGCGGGACAGCTACGAGCAGTACTTC.

This chain links TRBV30 with TRBJ2-1; D call uncertain. Germline-derived CDR1 and CDR2 are GTSNPN and SVGIG (reference sequence). This CDR3 contains 12 residues. V lost 5 bases to trimming and J lost 8 bases, with 13 bases between them. CDR3 protein: CAWGGLRDEQFF. The CDR3 bases are TGTGCCTGGGGTGGTCTTAGGGATGAGCAGTTCTTC.

The chain couples TRBV7-9 to TRBJ2-3; 11 bases fit TRBD2. Germline CDR1 and CDR2: SEHNR and FQNEAQ (reference sequence). The CDR3 consists of 17 residues. V shed 5 bases, J shed 4 bases, and the junction held 11 bases outside the gene matches. DNA of the CDR3: TGTGCCAGCAGCGGATATCTAGCGGGGGGAATTTCAGATACGCAGTATTTT. It translates to CASSGYLAGGISDTQYF.

The chain couples TRBV6-2 or TRBV6-3 to TRBJ1-2, with D perhaps TRBD1 (5 bases). Trimming removed 8 bases at V and 5 bases at J, with 18 bases between. The V gene's germline CDR1 is MNHEY and CDR2 SVGEGT. CDR3 size: 14 residues. In DNA form, the CDR3 reads TGTGCCAGCTGGTGGGGGACGGACGATTATGGCTACACCTTC. It translates to CASWWGTDDYGYTF.

The V and J genes are TRBV20-1 and TRBJ2-1, with D perhaps TRBD2 (6 bases). The CDR3 runs to 11 residues. Trimming removed 3 bases at V and 9 bases at J, with 9 bases between. Germline loops: CDR1 DFQATT, CDR2 SNEGSKA (reference sequence). CDR3 residues: CSASPGGEQFF. CDR3 DNA sequence: TGCAGTGCTAGCCCCGGGGGTGAGCAGTTCTTC.

The table lists this clonotype with a few counts. The chain carries TRBV20-1 and TRBJ2-5, with D maybe TRBD2 (5 bases). V lost 2 bases, J lost 6 bases, and 13 bases lay in between. Germline-derived CDR1 and CDR2 are DFQATT and SNEGSKA (reference sequence). CDR3 length equals 13 residues. CDR3 amino acids: CSARIEGPKTQYF. The CDR3 region has the DNA TGCAGTGCTAGAATCGAGGGCCCCAAGACCCAGTACTTC.

The V gene is TRBV29-1, the J gene TRBJ2-1, with 8 nucleotides matching TRBD1. The germline gives CDR1 SQVTM, CDR2 ANQGSEA. The CDR3 covers 17 residues. Losses at the gene ends were 0 bases for V and 8 bases for J; bases not matched to a gene: 15. The chain's CDR3 is CSVEDTVRTGLSDEQFF. The DNA for the CDR3 is TGCAGCGTTGAAGATACAGTTCGGACAGGGTTGAGCGATGAGCAGTTCTTC.

The chain is built from TRBV7-9 and TRBJ2-7; D is possibly TRBD1 (5 bases). In germline, CDR1 is SEHNR, CDR2 FQNEAQ (reference sequence). V was pared by 1 base and J by 2 bases, with 15 bases between. There are 16 residues in the CDR3. The CDR3 protein is CASSLGRTGWAYEQYF. In DNA form, the CDR3 reads TGTGCCAGCAGCTTAGGTCGCACAGGTTGGGCCTACGAGCAGTACTTC.

There are a few counts of this clonotype. The V gene is TRBV6-5, the J gene TRBJ2-1; TRBD2 matches at 7 bases. From germline, CDR1 is MNHEY and CDR2 SVGAGI. There are 16 residues in the CDR3. After removal of 5 bases from V and 4 bases from J, the junction contained 11 bases not matched to a gene. In nucleotides, the CDR3 is TGTGCCAGCAGTCCTAGCGGCCCACGGGGGTACAATGAGCAGTTCTTC. This sequence encodes CASSPSGPRGYNEQFF.

This clonotype was recorded a few times. The chain employs TRBV7-2 and TRBJ2-3; 8 bases map to TRBD2. CDR3 length: 16 amino acids. The junction had 3 bases not matched to a gene; V was cut back by 1 base and J by 0 bases. Germline V lookup: CDR1 SGHTA, CDR2 FQGNSA. The CDR3 reads CASSLVASGSTDTQYF. CDR3 bases: TGTGCCAGCAGCTTAGTCGCTAGCGGGAGCACAGATACGCAGTATTTT.

J is TRBJ2-1 and V is TRBV5-1; a weak D match, TRBD1 (6 bases). Germline V gene lookup returns CDR1 SGHRS and CDR2 YFSETQ. V gave up 6 bases and J gave up 7 bases, with 20 bases separating them. The CDR3 covers 15 residues. The CDR3 sequence is CASTVGAIWENEQFF. In DNA, the CDR3 is TGCGCCAGCACTGTGGGGGCTATTTGGGAGAATGAGCAGTTCTTC.

This clonotype has only one observation. The chain joins TRBV6-5 to TRBJ2-2; 12 nucleotides agree with TRBD2. CDR1 MNHEY and CDR2 SVGAGI come from the germline V gene. With 7 bases clipped from V and 1 base from J, the junction kept 10 bases outside the gene matches. The CDR3 runs to 18 residues. CDR3 in amino acids: CASNSPTSGSVNTGELFF. Written as DNA, the CDR3 is TGTGCCAGCAATTCTCCGACTAGCGGGAGCGTGAACACCGGGGAGCTGTTTTTT.

This clonotype was seen a handful of times. The V call is TRBV6-5, the J call TRBJ2-5; possible D gene TRBD2, 6 bases. Trimming cost V 5 bases and J 7 bases, with 17 bases left between them. From germline, CDR1 is MNHEY and CDR2 SVGAGI. The CDR3 covers 14 residues. CDR3: CASSPSGTLGTQYF. DNA for the CDR3: TGTGCCAGCAGTCCGTCCGGGACTCTTGGGACCCAGTACTTC.

The count of this clonotype is one. V is TRBV20-1 and J is TRBJ2-7; the match to TRBD2 covers 7 bases. The CDR3 sequence is 14 residues long. J lost 4 bases, V lost 3 bases, and 9 bases had no gene match. Germline assignment: CDR1 DFQATT and CDR2 SNEGSKA (reference sequence). The CDR3: CSARFGGSRYEQYF. In DNA, the CDR3 is TGCAGTGCTAGGTTCGGGGGGAGTCGATACGAGCAGTACTTC.